This T cell receptor beta chain is from a study of identical twins. In its sample, this clonotype was seen many times. Its antigen is undetermined. TCRdb processed the 5' RACE reads anew with MiXCR; each CDR3 protein has one entry. The table has a few hundred thousand distinct CDR3 sequences, 5.5% to 7.5% seen once. General observations from the study: Models predicted less out-of-frame TCR alpha sharing in monozygotic twins than was found. Beta clonotypes that were abundant in cord blood contained fewer insertions, a pattern absent from memory repertoires. Shared out-of-frame alpha sequences (those common to twins) showed excess low generation probability.

Trimming removed 0 bases at V and 10 bases at J, with 10 bases between. CDR3 length: 13 amino acids. Germline-derived CDR1 and CDR2 are LGHNA and YSLEER. The same sample was also studied in work on T cells expressing NK-cell markers. As that study records: In several experiments, an anti-gamma-delta TCR antibody restricted sorting to alpha-beta TCR T cells.

This rearrangement joins TRBV4-3 to TRBJ2-1; unclear D gene. This clonotype originated in a woman aged 18-29 years in good health. Input material: CD8+ T cells sorted from blood. In nucleotides, the CDR3 is TGCGCCAGCAGCCAAGACCCAGCCAGGGAGCAGTTCTTC. This codes for CASSQDPAREQFF.